Listed here are 21 T cell receptor beta chains from one sample, sequenced in a study of early T cells in non-severe SARS-CoV-2 infection. TCRdb itself ran the 5' RACE reads through MiXCR, one entry per CDR3 protein. This sample has 56,000 or so distinct CDR3 sequences, with more than 13% found just once. The material sequenced was whole blood, taken at baseline. These receptors came from an adult who was a healthcare worker with PCR-confirmed SARS-CoV-2 infection or an uninfected control (not recorded which).

This clonotype was observed a few times. The V and J genes are TRBV2 and TRBJ2-7; TRBD2 might be the D (5 bases). CDR3 length: 13 residues. Germline-derived CDR1 and CDR2 are SNHLY and FYNNEI. Trimming took 6 bases from V and 6 from J, leaving 15 bases between them. CDR3: CASRTPRAGEQYF. Here the CDR3 DNA reads TGTGCCAGCAGAACCCCGAGGGCGGGCGAGCAGTACTTC.

The chain has TRBV7-9 and TRBJ2-7, with 11 nucleotides matching TRBD2. The CDR3 spans 18 residues. Looked up from germline, CDR1 is SEHNR and CDR2 is FQNEAQ (reference sequence). Trimming removed 4 bases from V and 3 bases from J; junction bases left unmatched: 14. CDR3 DNA: TGTGCCAGCAGCTCCAAAGCAATCGGGACTAGCGGAGTCTACGAGCAGTACTTC. It translates to CASSSKAIGTSGVYEQYF. The whole variable domain, remainder taken from reference TRBV7-9 and TRBJ2-7, is DTGVSQNPRHKITKRGQNVTFRCDPISEHNRLYWYRQTLGQGPEFLTYFQNEAQLEKSRLLSDRFSAERPKGSFSTLEIQRTEQGDSAMYLCASSSKAIGTSGVYEQYFGPGTRLTVT.

This clonotype was seen only a few times. The chain recombines TRBV13 with TRBJ2-1; TRBD2 is a possible D gene (6 bases). Trimming stripped 0 bases from V and 5 bases from J, with 11 bases between. Per the germline V gene, CDR1 is PRHDT and CDR2 is FYEKMQ (reference sequence). The CDR3 is made up of 15 amino acids. CDR3 in DNA: TGTGCCAGCAGCTTAGGGGGACTCCTTAACAATGAGCAGTTCTTC. It specifies CASSLGGLLNNEQFF.

This clonotype was counted between two and nine times. The V and J genes are TRBV29-1 and TRBJ2-3; TRBD1 is a possible D gene (6 bases). The CDR3 runs 14 residues. V gave up 6 bases and J gave up 1 base, with 14 bases separating them. Per germline, CDR1 SQVTM and CDR2 ANQGSEA. CDR3 nucleotide sequence: TGCAGCGTAGAACAGGGAGCGGGCACAGATACGCAGTATTTT. It encodes CSVEQGAGTDTQYF.

V gene TRBV4-2 combines with J gene TRBJ2-2; maybe TRBD1 (6 bases). The length of the CDR3 is 14 residues. Trimming took off 3 bases at V and 5 bases at J, with 10 bases between the two ends. CDR1 is LGHNA, CDR2 YNFKEQ, per germline. The CDR3, as DNA: TGTGCCAGCAGCCAGGGACAAGGGACCGGGGAGCTGTTTTTT. Protein sequence: CASSQGQGTGELFF.

This clonotype came up a few times. The rearrangement links TRBV11-3 to TRBJ1-6; D gene uncertain. V lost 2 bases to trimming and J lost 10 bases, with 3 bases between them. The germline V gene has CDR1 SGHNT and CDR2 YENEEA. The CDR3 length is 11 residues. Written as DNA, the CDR3 is TGTGCCAGCAGCTTACCATCACCCCTCCACTTT. Translating gives CASSLPSPLHF.

The table lists this clonotype with a count of one. The chain couples TRBV18 to TRBJ2-1; TRBD1 matches 9 bases. Germline V gives CDR1 KGHSH, CDR2 LQKENI. The CDR3 runs to 13 residues. The trim removed 6 bases at V and 8 bases at J, leaving 5 bases unmatched. The CDR3 loop reads CASSPGQGDEQFF. DNA for the CDR3: TGTGCCAGCTCTCCGGGACAGGGCGATGAGCAGTTCTTC.

This clonotype was seen ten or more times. The rearrangement joins TRBV20-1 to TRBJ2-7, with TRBD2 matching over 7 bases. V was pared by 5 bases and J by 2 bases, with 12 bases of the junction left unmatched. The CDR3 runs to 15 residues. Germline V gene sequence: CDR1 DFQATT, CDR2 SNEGSKA (reference sequence). The CDR3 coding sequence is TGCAGTGCTCGGGGCCTGACTAGCCGTGCCTACGAGCAGTACTTC. The encoded protein is CSARGLTSRAYEQYF.

This chain joins TRBV20-1 and TRBJ1-6; the D gene is possibly TRBD1 (6 bases). From germline, CDR1 is DFQATT and CDR2 SNEGSKA (reference sequence). Trimming left V 4 bases short and J 3 bases short, with 13 bases between. The CDR3 loop spans 15 amino acids. CDR3 sequence: CSAKQTGHYNSPLHF. The CDR3 region has the DNA TGCAGTGCTAAGCAGACAGGCCACTATAATTCACCCCTCCACTTT.

The chain recombines TRBV19 with TRBJ1-1; no clear D. The CDR3 has 11 amino acids. Trimming shortened V by 10 bases and J by 3 bases, and 9 bases separated the two germline ends. CDR1 is LNHDA and CDR2 is SQIVND in the germline V gene (reference sequence). CDR3 nucleotide sequence: TGTGCCACCATTGAGGACACTGAAGCTTTCTTT. Its translation: CATIEDTEAFF. Based on the CDR3 plus reference TRBV19 and TRBJ1-1, the full variable domain is DGGITQSPKYLFRKEGQNVTLSCEQNLNHDAMYWYRQDPGQGLRLIYYSQIVNDFQKGDIAEGYSVSREKKESFPLTVTSAQKNPTAFYLCATIEDTEAFFGQGTRLTVV.

The chain links TRBV28 to TRBJ2-5; 9 bases line up with TRBD1. This CDR3 is 14 amino acids long. V gave up 5 bases and J gave up 5 bases; unmatched junction bases: 6. Germline CDR1 and CDR2: MDHEN and SYDVKM. The CDR3 loop is CASSVTGGGETQYF. In DNA, the CDR3 is TGTGCCAGCAGTGTCACAGGGGGCGGGGAGACCCAGTACTTC.

The table lists this clonotype with a few counts. CDR3 sequence: CASRDHSGNTIYF. The CDR3 DNA follows: TGTGCCAGCAGGGACCACTCTGGAAACACCATATATTTT. This chain links TRBV28 with TRBJ1-3, with no clear D. Germline V gene lookup returns CDR1 MDHEN and CDR2 SYDVKM. Trimming left V 6 bases short and J 0 bases short, with 6 bases between. CDR3 length: 13 residues. The entire variable domain, with the rest obtained from reference TRBV28 and TRBJ1-3, is as follows: DVKVTQSSRYLVKRTGEKVFLECVQDMDHENMFWYRQDPGLGLRLIYFSYDVKMKEKGDIPEGYSVSREKKERFSLILESASTNQTSMYLCASRDHSGNTIYFGEGSWLTVV.

The chain recombines TRBV11-2 with TRBJ2-5; unclear D gene. Germline V gene sequence: CDR1 SGHAT, CDR2 FQNNGV. The CDR3 is 11 residues long. Trimming removed 5 bases at V and 4 bases at J, with 5 bases between. The CDR3 DNA follows: TGTGCCAGCAGCCCGGCAGAGACCCAGTACTTC. It yields the protein CASSPAETQYF.

The chain carries TRBV4-1 and TRBJ1-1; 8 bases match TRBD1. The junction had 6 bases not matched to a gene; V was cut back by 3 bases and J by 3 bases. The CDR3 runs 15 residues. Germline V gives CDR1 MGHRA, CDR2 YSYEKL. The CDR3 DNA is TGCGCCAGCAGCCAGGCCCCAGGGGGCTACACTGAAGCTTTCTTT. It translates to CASSQAPGGYTEAFF.

This clonotype turned up a few times. V gene TRBV6-1 combines with J gene TRBJ1-5, with D perhaps TRBD1 (6 bases). Trimming took off 2 bases at V and 7 bases at J, with 9 bases between the two ends. The CDR3 has 13 residues. Per the germline V gene, CDR1 is MNHNS and CDR2 is SASEGT. CDR3 region: CASSEFRGQPQHF. CDR3 bases: TGTGCCAGCAGTGAATTCAGGGGACAGCCCCAGCATTTT.

The genes are TRBV20-1 and TRBJ2-5, with D possibly TRBD1 on 5 matching bases. This CDR3 comprises 12 residues. With 4 bases removed from V and 2 bases from J, the gap between germline ends came to 8 bases. The V gene's germline CDR1 is DFQATT and CDR2 SNEGSKA (reference sequence). The CDR3 here is CSAIDRQETQYF. The CDR3 DNA reads TGCAGTGCTATAGACAGACAAGAGACCCAGTACTTC.

This clonotype was counted between two and nine times. J is TRBJ1-2 and V is TRBV20-1; D remains unclear. This CDR3 has 14 residues. Per germline, CDR1 DFQATT and CDR2 SNEGSKA (reference sequence). Trimming pared 0 bases from V and 6 bases from J, leaving 14 bases between. Written as DNA, the CDR3 is TGCAGTGCTAGAGATAGATTCGGTCTGGATGGCTACACCTTC. Translation gives CSARDRFGLDGYTF.

The rearrangement joins TRBV20-1 to TRBJ2-5; TRBD2 agrees at 9 bases. CDR1 DFQATT and CDR2 SNEGSKA come from the germline V gene (reference sequence). Losses at the gene ends were 5 bases for V and 5 bases for J; bases not matched to a gene: 9. The CDR3 sequence is 14 residues long. The CDR3 loop reads CSASEREEWETQYF. CDR3 sequence (DNA): TGCAGTGCTTCCGAGCGGGAGGAGTGGGAGACCCAGTACTTC.

This clonotype has just a few counts. This chain joins TRBV9 and TRBJ2-7; 8 positions agree with TRBD2. CDR1 and CDR2 (germline): SGDLS, YYNGEE. J was trimmed by 0 bases and V by 2 bases; bases with no gene match: 4. The CDR3 spans 15 residues. DNA of the CDR3: TGTGCCAGCAGCGTCGGTAGCGGGACCTCCTACGAGCAGTACTTC. Amino acid sequence: CASSVGSGTSYEQYF.

This clonotype came up many times. The V and J genes are TRBV7-2 and TRBJ2-7; D remains unclear. Trimming left V 7 bases short and J 2 bases short, with 15 bases between. The CDR3 length is 14 residues. CDR1 and CDR2 (germline): SGHTA, FQGNSA. Written as DNA, the CDR3 is TGTGCCAGCACTCAAAGAACCGGGCCCTACGAGCAGTACTTC. It specifies CASTQRTGPYEQYF. Filled out from reference TRBV7-2 and TRBJ2-7, the complete variable domain reads GAGVSQSPSNKVTEKGKDVELRCDPISGHTALYWYRQSLGQGLEFLIYFQGNSAPDKSGLPSDRFSAERTGGSVSTLTIQRTQQEDSAVYLCASTQRTGPYEQYFGPGTRLTVT.

The chain employs TRBV7-8 and TRBJ2-7; the D is unclear. The ends were cut back, 2 bases at V and 3 bases at J, with 11 bases in the middle. This CDR3 comprises 14 residues. The V gene's germline CDR1 is SGHVS and CDR2 FQNEAQ. The CDR3 loop reads CASSLYTPSYEQYF. Written as DNA, the CDR3 is TGTGCCAGCAGCTTATATACACCGAGCTACGAGCAGTACTTC.